What follows are 15 T cell receptor beta chains derived from one specimen sequenced in a study of blood T cell repertoires in COVID-19 (dated by TCRdb to about 2020). Receptors were amplified or captured by the immunoSEQ multiplex PCR assay. TCRdb retrieved this table from immuneACCESS and kept in-frame rearrangements only. Not all clones are present; in checked studies, unresolved V genes account for under half, and no reason is known for the remainder. In all, the sample holds more than 200,000 clones, and roughly 84% of those were seen once. 7% to 7.5% of the sample is held by the ten biggest clonotypes. What was sequenced was PBMCs or T cells enriched from blood (not recorded which). These TCRs come from a man aged 25 to 45 in a cohort exposed to, infected with or recovered from COVID-19 (not recorded which).

This clone was seen a handful of times. The chain recombines TRBV7-8 with TRBJ1-1; D unresolved. V lost 2 bases, J lost 6 bases, and 13 bases lay in between. This CDR3 has 14 residues. Looked up from germline, CDR1 is SGHVS and CDR2 is FQNEAQ. CDR3 nucleotides: TGTGCCAGCAGCTTATCATCGGGGTACCCTGAAGCTTTCTTT. It translates to CASSLSSGYPEAFF.

The sample holds a few counts of this clone. V is TRBV6-2 or TRBV6-3 and J is TRBJ1-5, with 11 positions matching TRBD1. CDR1 is MNHEY and CDR2 is SVGEGT in the germline V gene. V lost 6 bases and J lost 0; bases outside the gene matches: 10. CDR3 length: 18 residues. The CDR3 spells CASSPRDRGYYSNQPQHF. Here the CDR3 DNA reads TGTGCCAGCAGCCCTAGGGACAGGGGGTATTATAGCAATCAGCCCCAGCATTTT.

This clone was observed a few times. This rearrangement joins TRBV6-1 to TRBJ2-1; 8 bases fit TRBD2. Unmatched junction bases numbered 24, after V lost 4 bases and J lost 13 bases. CDR3 length equals 18 residues. Per the germline V gene, CDR1 is MNHNS and CDR2 is SASEGT. CDR3 region: CASSGELLSGRPLGSQFF. In nucleotides, the CDR3 is TGTGCCAGCAGTGGAGAGTTGTTGAGCGGGAGACCGCTAGGGTCCCAGTTCTTC.

This chain uses TRBV6-1 with TRBJ1-5; no clear D. CDR1 and CDR2 (germline): MNHNS, SASEGT. CDR3 length: 16 amino acids. V was clipped by 4 bases and J by 4 bases, with 17 bases between them. The chain's CDR3 is CASSGEEQLFNQPQHF. CDR3 DNA: TGTGCCAGCAGTGGGGAGGAACAGCTTTTTAATCAGCCCCAGCATTTT.

Concerning this clone: Distinct nucleotide sequences in the sample also encode this CDR3. The chain uses TRBV27 and TRBJ1-5; weak D call: TRBD1 (6 bases). The CDR3 is 14 amino acids. Per the germline V gene, CDR1 is MNHEY and CDR2 is SMNVEV (reference sequence). Between the trimmed V and J ends, which lost 3 bases and 5 bases, there was a span of 11 bases. The CDR3 is CASSFGGRDQPQHF. CDR3 coding DNA: TGTGCCAGCAGTTTCGGGGGGCGGGATCAGCCCCAGCATTTT.

The rearrangement links TRBV4-1 to TRBJ1-6; D may be TRBD1 (5 bases). Looked up from germline, CDR1 is MGHRA and CDR2 is YSYEKL. The CDR3 is 14 amino acids. Trimming stripped 0 bases from V and 9 bases from J, with 9 bases between. The CDR3, as DNA: TGCGCCAGCAGCCAAGACACCGGGGGTTCACCCCTCCACTTT. Its translation is CASSQDTGGSPLHF.

V and J are TRBV5-4 and TRBJ1-1, with unresolved D. The germline gives CDR1 SGHNT, CDR2 YYREEE (reference sequence). V gave up 4 bases and J gave up 0 bases, with 19 bases separating them. The CDR3 spans 17 residues. The CDR3 loop reads CASSERPDGVLNTEAFF. CDR3 sequence (DNA): TGTGCCAGCAGCGAGCGTCCCGACGGCGTCTTGAACACTGAAGCTTTCTTT. The full variable domain, with the rest looked up from reference TRBV5-4 and TRBJ1-1, is ETGVTQSPTHLIKTRGQQVTLRCSSQSGHNTVSWYQQALGQGPQFIFQYYREEENGRGNFPPRFSGLQFPNYSSELNVNALELDDSALYLCASSERPDGVLNTEAFFGQGTRLTVV.

The chain has TRBV5-5 and TRBJ2-7; TRBD2 matches at 8 bases. Germline lookup yields CDR1 SGHKS and CDR2 YYEKEE (reference sequence). The V segment lost 3 bases and the J segment 3 bases; nucleotides outside the gene matches: 5. The CDR3 extends over 14 amino acids. CDR3 protein: CASSSGLAIYEQYF. The CDR3 DNA follows: TGTGCCAGCAGCTCTGGACTAGCAATCTACGAGCAGTACTTC.

In DNA form, the CDR3 reads TGTGCCATCAGGGAACAGGGTGAAGATGGCTACACCTTC. This encodes CAIREQGEDGYTF. The chain combines TRBV10-3 with TRBJ1-2; a possible D gene is TRBD1 (6 bases). Germline assignment: CDR1 ENHRY and CDR2 SYGVKD. V lost 6 bases and J 6 bases, leaving 14 bases between the germline ends. The CDR3 runs 13 residues.

The chain uses TRBV9 and TRBJ1-3; 8 positions match TRBD1. Germline-derived CDR1 and CDR2 are SGDLS and YYNGEE. This CDR3 is built from 14 residues. The trim removed 2 bases at V and 3 bases at J, leaving 1 base unmatched. CDR3 in DNA: TGTGCCAGCAGCGTGACAGGGGATGGAAACACCATATATTTT. Its protein product is CASSVTGDGNTIYF. Drawing the rest from reference TRBV9 and TRBJ1-3, the complete variable domain is DSGVTQTPKHLITATGQRVTLRCSPRSGDLSVYWYQQSLDQGLQFLIQYYNGEERAKGNILERFSAQQFPDLHSELNLSSLELGDSALYFCASSVTGDGNTIYFGEGSWLTVV.

This chain links TRBV5-1 with TRBJ1-2, with TRBD1 matching 9 bases. The CDR3 consists of 17 residues. CDR1 and CDR2 (germline): SGHRS, YFSETQ. V trimming: 4 bases; J trimming: 3 bases; junction bases outside the gene matches: 13. CDR3 sequence reads: CASSTTGQGERDYGYTF. DNA of the CDR3: TGCGCCAGCAGCACGACGGGACAGGGAGAAAGAGACTATGGCTACACCTTC.

The V gene is TRBV28, the J gene TRBJ2-1, with D tentatively TRBD1 (7 bases). This CDR3 has 15 amino acids. CDR1 and CDR2 (germline): MDHEN, SYDVKM. The V end was cut by 8 bases, the J end by 0 bases, with 14 bases between. CDR3 sequence (DNA): TGTGCCAGCCAGGGGGGACTGGTCTCCTACAATGAGCAGTTCTTC. Protein sequence: CASQGGLVSYNEQFF. Based on the CDR3 plus reference TRBV28 and TRBJ2-1, the full variable domain is DVKVTQSSRYLVKRTGEKVFLECVQDMDHENMFWYRQDPGLGLRLIYFSYDVKMKEKGDIPEGYSVSREKKERFSLILESASTNQTSMYLCASQGGLVSYNEQFFGPGTRLTVL.

This chain uses TRBV25-1 with TRBJ1-5; D possibly corresponds to TRBD1 (6 bases). Germline loops: CDR1 MGHDK, CDR2 SYGVNS. Trimming stripped 4 bases from V and 6 bases from J, with 10 bases between. This CDR3 spans 13 amino acids. The CDR3 nucleotides are TGTGCCAGCAGTGGAACAGGGTTTCAGCCCCAGCATTTT. It codes for CASSGTGFQPQHF.

The V and J genes are TRBV6-5 and TRBJ2-2, with D unresolved. The V end lost 6 bases, the J end lost 6 bases, and 5 bases lay between the germline ends. The CDR3 covers 11 residues. From germline, CDR1 is MNHEY and CDR2 SVGAGI. CDR3 sequence: CASSSSGELFF. The CDR3, as DNA: TGTGCCAGCAGCTCCTCCGGGGAGCTGTTTTTT.

The V and J genes are TRBV25-1 and TRBJ2-7; weak D call: TRBD1 (6 bases). This CDR3 comprises 15 residues. Looked up from germline, CDR1 is MGHDK and CDR2 is SYGVNS. Trimming removed 5 bases at V and 7 bases at J, with 21 bases between. The DNA for the CDR3 is TGTGCCAGCAGTTCTCGACAGGAGAGCGTTGAGGAGCAGTACTTC. Amino acid sequence: CASSSRQESVEEQYF.